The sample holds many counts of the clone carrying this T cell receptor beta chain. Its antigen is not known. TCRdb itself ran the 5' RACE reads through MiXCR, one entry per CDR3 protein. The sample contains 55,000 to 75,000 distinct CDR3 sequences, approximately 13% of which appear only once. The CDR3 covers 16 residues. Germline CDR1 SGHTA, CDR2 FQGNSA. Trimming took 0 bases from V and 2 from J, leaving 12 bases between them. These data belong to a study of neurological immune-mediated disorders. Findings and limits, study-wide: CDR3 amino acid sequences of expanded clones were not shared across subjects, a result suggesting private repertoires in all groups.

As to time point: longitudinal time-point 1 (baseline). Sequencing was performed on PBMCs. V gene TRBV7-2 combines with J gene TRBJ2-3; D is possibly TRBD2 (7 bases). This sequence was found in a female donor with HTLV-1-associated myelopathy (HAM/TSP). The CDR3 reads CASSLAGRGLTDTQYF. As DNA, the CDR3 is TGTGCCAGCAGCTTAGCAGGGCGGGGGCTCACAGATACGCAGTATTTT.